This is a list of T cell receptor beta chains from one sample in a study of cytomegalovirus exposure and HLA in healthy donors. Sequencing used immunoSEQ multiplex PCR; TCRdb keeps in-frame clones, though not all of them. Altogether roughly 150,000 clones are present, around 75% being singletons, with the ten largest covering about 6.5%. Sequences were obtained from PBMCs. These receptors all stem from a man aged 25 to 40 in good health and CMV-seronegative. CDR3s include the opening cysteine and the closing phenylalanine or tryptophan. D genes are given only for firm matches. Some rows mark clone size as missing; the rest say once, few, many or name a class of expanded clone.

length | D | size | J | V | CDR3 | DNA
13 | NA | NA | TRBJ1-2 | TRBV2 | CASSFSTGGGYTF | TGTGCCAGCAGTTTCTCCACGGGTGGTGGCTACACCTTC
17 | NA | NA | TRBJ2-4 | TRBV28 | CASSFSVKGVAKNIQYF | TGTGCCAGCAGTTTCTCGGTTAAGGGGGTAGCCAAAAACATTCAGTACTTC
14 | NA | NA | TRBJ2-7 | TRBV30 | CAWRPKQGFGEQYF | TGTGCCTGGAGGCCTAAACAGGGATTCGGCGAGCAGTACTTC
12 | NA | few | TRBJ2-7 | TRBV2 | CASSETAYEQYF | TGTGCCAGCAGTGAAACAGCCTACGAGCAGTACTTC
16 | TRBD2 | few | TRBJ2-5 | TRBV15 | CATSRGVAGGPETQYF | TGTGCCACCAGCAGAGGCGTCGCGGGGGGGCCGGAGACCCAGTACTTC
14 | NA | NA | TRBJ2-7 | TRBV28 | CASSALSGIYEQYF | TGTGCCAGCAGTGCCCTAAGCGGAATTTACGAGCAGTACTTC
15 | TRBD2 | NA | TRBJ2-1 | TRBV7-2 | CASTRGTSRGNEQFF | TGTGCCAGCACCAGGGGGACTAGCAGGGGTAATGAGCAGTTCTTC
15 | TRBD2 | once | TRBJ2-2 | TRBV2 | CASTTGLAGTGELFF | TGTGCCAGCACCACCGGACTAGCGGGAACCGGGGAGCTGTTTTTT
14 | NA | NA | TRBJ1-6 | TRBV27 | CASSFREINSPLHF | TGTGCCAGCAGTTTCCGGGAGATTAATTCACCCCTCCACTTT
13 | TRBD1 | NA | TRBJ2-5 | TRBV29-1 | CSAPGQDQETQYF | TGCAGCGCCCCAGGACAGGACCAAGAGACCCAGTACTTC
11 | NA | NA | TRBJ2-7 | TRBV11-2 | CASSLLYEQYF | TGTGCCAGCAGCTTACTCTACGAGCAGTACTTC
14 | TRBD1 | once | TRBJ1-4 | TRBV19 | CASSFGQGVEKLFF | TGTGCCAGTAGTTTTGGACAGGGGGTTGAAAAACTGTTTTTT
16 | NA | NA | TRBJ1-4 | TRBV5-1 | CASSLESVATNEKLFF | TGCGCCAGCAGCTTGGAGTCAGTCGCAACTAATGAAAAACTGTTTTTT
14 | TRBD1 | NA | TRBJ1-5 | TRBV6-5 | CASSTDRANQPQHF | TGTGCCAGCAGCACCGACAGGGCCAATCAGCCCCAGCATTTT
15 | TRBD1 | NA | TRBJ1-1 | TRBV6-5 | CASHRKRTGGTEAFF | TGTGCCAGCCATAGGAAACGGACAGGGGGCACTGAAGCTTTCTTT
14 | NA | NA | TRBJ2-2 | TRBV27 | CASSRNRDTGELFF | TGTGCCAGCAGCCGAAACAGAGACACCGGGGAGCTGTTTTTT
14 | NA | NA | TRBJ2-2 | TRBV14 | CASSHSLLAGELFF | TGTGCCAGCAGCCATTCACTCCTCGCCGGGGAGCTGTTTTTT
11 | NA | NA | TRBJ2-1 | TRBV7-8 | CASNGVDEQFF | TGTGCCAGCAATGGAGTGGATGAGCAGTTCTTC
14 | NA | NA | TRBJ1-1 | TRBV9 | CASSVAGPDTEAFF | TGTGCCAGCAGCGTCGCGGGCCCCGACACTGAAGCTTTCTTT
17 | TRBD1 | few | TRBJ2-6 | TRBV5-1 | CASSPGQGWSGANVLTF | TGCGCCAGTAGCCCGGGACAGGGTTGGTCTGGGGCCAACGTCCTGACTTTC
15 | NA | once | TRBJ2-3 | TRBV5-1 | CASSLDRVRTDTQYF | TGCGCCAGCAGCTTGGACAGGGTCCGCACAGATACGCAGTATTTT
12 | NA | NA | TRBJ1-5 | TRBV5-6 | CASSLDRGAQHF | TGTGCCAGCAGCTTGGATCGGGGGGCCCAGCATTTT
13 | NA | once | TRBJ1-1 | TRBV30 | CAWSILGRAEAFF | TGTGCCTGGAGCATCCTCGGCCGGGCTGAAGCTTTCTTT
16 | NA | few | TRBJ2-7 | TRBV5-1 | CASSSRGGAFSYEQYF | TGCGCCAGCAGCTCCCGTGGCGGGGCCTTCTCCTACGAGCAGTACTTC
17 | TRBD2 | NA | TRBJ2-3 | TRBV7-2 | CASSLAASGGVTDTQYF | TGTGCCAGCAGCTTAGCGGCCAGCGGGGGGGTCACAGATACGCAGTATTTT
13 | NA | NA | TRBJ1-3 | TRBV7-2 | CASSLPPGNTIYF | TGTGCCAGCAGCCTCCCTCCTGGAAACACCATATATTTT
15 | TRBD1 | NA | TRBJ2-2 | TRBV6-6 | CASKAAGGVGGELFF | TGTGCCAGCAAAGCGGCAGGGGGCGTTGGCGGGGAGCTGTTTTTT
15 | NA | once | TRBJ1-5 | TRBV30 | CAWSVRGVSNQPQHF | TGTGCCTGGAGTGTACGCGGGGTCAGCAATCAGCCCCAGCATTTT
15 | NA | once | TRBJ2-5 | TRBV7-2 | CASSLRGRGQETQYF | TGTGCCAGCAGCTTAAGGGGGAGGGGACAAGAGACCCAGTACTTC
16 | NA | NA | TRBJ2-3 | TRBV5-1 | CASSLEVSVSTDTQYF | TGCGCCAGCAGCTTGGAGGTCAGCGTAAGCACAGATACGCAGTATTTT
16 | TRBD2 | few | TRBJ2-3 | TRBV11-3 | CASSTRAGVEADTQYF | TGTGCCAGCAGCACCCGTGCGGGAGTTGAGGCAGATACGCAGTATTTT
14 | NA | NA | TRBJ1-1 | TRBV5-1 | CASSLEEGVLKAFF | TGCGCCAGCAGCTTGGAGGAGGGTGTTCTGAAAGCTTTCTTT
12 | NA | NA | TRBJ1-1 | TRBV5-6 | CASSLRGTEAFF | TGTGCCAGCAGCTTGAGGGGAACTGAAGCTTTCTTT
21 | TRBD2 | NA | TRBJ2-3 | TRBV19 | CASSIATGGLAGEERTDTQYF | TGTGCCAGTAGTATAGCAACTGGGGGACTAGCGGGAGAGGAGAGGACAGATACGCAGTATTTT
13 | NA | NA | TRBJ1-5 | TRBV19 | CASSISGDKPQHF | TGTGCCAGTAGTATCTCAGGGGACAAGCCCCAGCATTTT
13 | TRBD1 | NA | TRBJ1-2 | TRBV7-2 | CASSRDRATGYTF | TGTGCCAGCAGCCGCGACAGGGCGACAGGCTACACCTTC
13 | TRBD2 | NA | TRBJ2-5 | TRBV28 | CAIAGAGKETQYF | TGTGCCATCGCGGGAGCGGGGAAAGAGACCCAGTACTTC
16 | TRBD2 | few | TRBJ2-3 | TRBV6-5 | CASSSLDGRRTDTQYF | TGTGCCAGCAGTTCCCTGGACGGGAGGAGGACAGATACGCAGTATTTT
15 | TRBD2 | NA | TRBJ2-7 | TRBV27 | CASSLYPTSGYEQYF | TGTGCCAGCAGTTTATACCCGACTAGCGGCTACGAGCAGTACTTC
16 | NA | once | TRBJ2-1 | TRBV6-4 | CASSEGGTALGHEQFF | TGTGCCAGCAGTGAGGGGGGTACAGCATTGGGGCATGAGCAGTTCTTC
13 | TRBD1 | NA | TRBJ1-4 | TRBV5-6 | CASSLDRAEKLFF | TGTGCCAGCAGCCTCGACAGGGCTGAAAAACTGTTTTTT
15 | TRBD1 | NA | TRBJ1-2 | TRBV25-1 | CASSDPGQGYYGYTF | TGTGCCAGCAGTGACCCGGGACAGGGATACTATGGCTACACCTTC
16 | NA | NA | TRBJ2-7 | TRBV6-6 | CASSYSAGTGDYEQYF | TGTGCCAGCAGTTACTCCGCCGGAACGGGGGATTACGAGCAGTACTTC
19 | TRBD1 | NA | TRBJ2-2 | TRBV9 | CASSITSRGQNLNTGELFF | TGTGCCAGCAGCATAACCAGCCGGGGACAGAATCTTAACACCGGGGAGCTGTTTTTT
13 | TRBD1 | NA | TRBJ1-2 | TRBV14 | CASSERQGYGYTF | TGTGCCAGCAGTGAGAGACAGGGCTATGGCTACACCTTC
14 | TRBD1 | NA | TRBJ1-4 | TRBV6-5 | CASRTGQGSEKLFF | TGTGCCAGCAGGACGGGACAGGGGAGTGAAAAACTGTTTTTT
14 | NA | NA | TRBJ1-1 | TRBV4-2 | CASSPLGGNTEAFF | TGTGCCAGCAGCCCATTGGGGGGGAACACTGAAGCTTTCTTT
14 | NA | NA | TRBJ2-1 | TRBV2 | CASSATSAGNEQFF | TGTGCCAGCAGCGCCACTAGTGCGGGGAATGAGCAGTTCTTC
12 | NA | NA | TRBJ2-1 | TRBV10-3 | CAISESPGEQFF | TGTGCCATCAGTGAAAGCCCAGGTGAGCAGTTCTTC
16 | TRBD2 | NA | TRBJ2-5 | TRBV5-1 | CASSLGTSGAPETQYF | TGCGCCAGCAGCTTGGGGACTAGCGGGGCCCCAGAGACCCAGTACTTC
19 | TRBD2 | NA | TRBJ2-1 | TRBV27 | CASSQPGLALEGSYNEQFF | TGTGCCAGCAGTCAACCGGGACTAGCGCTTGAGGGCTCCTACAATGAGCAGTTCTTC
14 | NA | NA | TRBJ2-2 | TRBV2 | CASSAFEGTGELFF | TGTGCCAGCAGTGCCTTTGAGGGAACCGGGGAGCTGTTTTTT
15 | TRBD1 | NA | TRBJ1-5 | TRBV7-8 | CASSSPGQVNQPQHF | TGTGCCAGCAGCTCACCGGGACAGGTCAATCAGCCCCAGCATTTT